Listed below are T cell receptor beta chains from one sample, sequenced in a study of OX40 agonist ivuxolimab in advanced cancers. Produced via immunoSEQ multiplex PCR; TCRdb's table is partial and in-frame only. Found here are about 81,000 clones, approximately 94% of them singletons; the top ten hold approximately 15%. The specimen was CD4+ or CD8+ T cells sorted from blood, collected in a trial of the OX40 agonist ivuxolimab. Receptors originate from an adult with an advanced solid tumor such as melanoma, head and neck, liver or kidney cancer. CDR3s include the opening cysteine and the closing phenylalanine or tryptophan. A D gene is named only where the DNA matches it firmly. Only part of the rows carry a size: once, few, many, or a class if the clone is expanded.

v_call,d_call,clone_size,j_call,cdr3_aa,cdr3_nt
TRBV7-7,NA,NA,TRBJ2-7,CASSLVPGDYEQYF,TGTGCTAGCAGCTTAGTCCCGGGCGACTACGAGCAGTACTTC
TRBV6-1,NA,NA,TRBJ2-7,CASSYPYEQYF,TGTGCCAGCAGTTACCCCTACGAGCAGTACTTC
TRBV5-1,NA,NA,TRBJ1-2,CASSSNDGGQSYYGYTF,TGCGCCAGCAGCTCGAATGATGGGGGGCAAAGTTACTATGGCTACACCTTC
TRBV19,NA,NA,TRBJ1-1,CASSTPAGRPEAFF,TGTGCCAGTAGCACTCCCGCAGGGCGACCTGAAGCTTTCTTT
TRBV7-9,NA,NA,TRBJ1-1,CASPEKPEAFF,TGTGCCAGCCCTGAAAAGCCTGAAGCTTTCTTT
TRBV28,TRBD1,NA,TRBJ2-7,CASRLGGRTGKYYEQYF,TGTGCCAGCAGACTAGGGGGTAGGACAGGGAAGTACTACGAGCAGTACTTC
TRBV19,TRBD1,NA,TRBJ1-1,CASSTAGTATNTEAFF,TGTGCCAGTAGTACTGCCGGGACAGCAACGAACACTGAAGCTTTCTTT
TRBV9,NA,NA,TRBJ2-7,CASSPGGTTTYEQYF,TGTGCCAGCAGCCCCGGGGGGACAACGACCTACGAGCAGTACTTC
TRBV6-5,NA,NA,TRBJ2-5,CASSYGLREETQYF,TGTGCCAGCAGTTACGGCCTCCGGGAGGAGACCCAGTACTTC
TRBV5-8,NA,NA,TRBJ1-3,CASSQAWGFPGNTIYF,TGTGCCAGCAGCCAGGCATGGGGTTTCCCTGGAAACACCATATATTTT
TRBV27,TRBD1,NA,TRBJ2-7,CASSPGTGFSYEQYF,TGTGCCAGCAGTCCCGGGACAGGCTTTTCCTACGAGCAGTACTTC
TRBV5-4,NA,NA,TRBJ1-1,CASSFDLGGNTEAFF,TGTGCCAGCAGCTTCGATCTGGGGGGGAACACTGAAGCTTTCTTT
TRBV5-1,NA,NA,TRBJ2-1,CASSVPGRPYNEQFF,TGCGCCAGCAGCGTCCCGGGACGGCCCTACAATGAGCAGTTCTTC
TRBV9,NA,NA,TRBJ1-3,CASSWATSRGSPGNTIYF,TGTGCCAGCAGCTGGGCCACCTCTCGGGGATCTCCTGGAAACACCATATATTTT
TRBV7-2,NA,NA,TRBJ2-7,CASSLEGKDYEQYF,TGTGCCAGCAGCTTAGAAGGGAAAGACTACGAGCAGTACTTC
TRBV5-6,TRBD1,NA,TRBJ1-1,CASSLDYRGVTEAFF,TGTGCCAGCAGCTTGGATTACAGGGGGGTGACTGAAGCTTTCTTT
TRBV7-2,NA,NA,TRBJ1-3,CASSPMRVGSGNTIYF,TGTGCCAGCAGCCCTATGCGTGTCGGGTCTGGAAACACCATATATTTT
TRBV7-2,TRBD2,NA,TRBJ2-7,CASSSGTSGRVWPEQYF,TGTGCCAGCAGCTCCGGGACTAGCGGGAGGGTCTGGCCCGAGCAGTACTTC
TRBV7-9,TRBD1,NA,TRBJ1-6,CASRPTGGFNSPLHF,TGTGCCAGCAGGCCTACAGGGGGCTTTAATTCACCCCTCCACTTT
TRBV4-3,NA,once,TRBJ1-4,CASSQDGGGSTNEKLFF,TGCGCCAGCAGCCAAGACGGGGGGGGCTCAACTAATGAAAAACTGTTTTTT
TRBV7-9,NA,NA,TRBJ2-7,CASSLAGSYEQYF,TGTGCCAGCAGCTTAGCGGGTAGCTACGAGCAGTACTTC
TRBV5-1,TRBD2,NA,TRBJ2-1,CASSLGWPTSTGRDEQFF,TGCGCCAGCAGCTTGGGGTGGCCCACCTCCACGGGGAGGGATGAGCAGTTCTTC
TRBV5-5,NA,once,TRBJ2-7,CASSLVDGGSSYEQYF,TGTGCCAGCAGCTTGGTGGATGGGGGATCATCCTACGAGCAGTACTTC
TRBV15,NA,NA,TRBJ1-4,CATSVRQALNEKLFF,TGTGCCACCAGCGTAAGACAGGCTCTAAATGAAAAACTGTTTTTT
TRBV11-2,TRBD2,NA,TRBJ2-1,CASSLDATSGKLYNEQFF,TGTGCCAGCAGCTTAGATGCGACTAGCGGGAAACTCTACAATGAGCAGTTCTTC
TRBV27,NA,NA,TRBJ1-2,CASSLLVCDYTYGYTF,TGTGCCAGCAGTTTATTGGTGTGTGACTACACCTATGGCTACACCTTC
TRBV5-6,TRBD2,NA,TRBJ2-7,CASGTSGGSPPHEQYF,TGTGCCAGCGGGACTAGCGGGGGGTCCCCCCCCCACGAGCAGTACTTC
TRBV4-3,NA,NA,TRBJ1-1,CASSQDSGYTEAFF,TGCGCCAGCAGCCAAGATTCAGGGTACACTGAAGCTTTCTTT
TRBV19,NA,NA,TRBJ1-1,CASSNYGREAFF,TGTGCCAGTTCCAATTATGGACGTGAAGCTTTCTTT
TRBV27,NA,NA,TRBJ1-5,CASSPTAAGPQHF,TGTGCCAGCAGTCCAACGGCCGCGGGGCCCCAGCATTTT
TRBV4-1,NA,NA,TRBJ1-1,CASTPTQTGNTEAFF,TGCGCCAGCACACCAACCCAAACAGGGAACACTGAAGCTTTCTTT
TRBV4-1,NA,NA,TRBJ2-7,CASSQDNYEQYF,TGCGCCAGCAGCCAAGATAACTACGAGCAGTACTTC
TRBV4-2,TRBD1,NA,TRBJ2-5,CASSPEAGQGTKETQYF,TGTGCCAGCAGCCCAGAAGCAGGACAGGGGACCAAGGAGACCCAGTACTTC
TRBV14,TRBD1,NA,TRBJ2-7,CASSRDSSYEQYF,TGTGCCAGCAGCCGGGACAGCTCCTACGAGCAGTACTTC
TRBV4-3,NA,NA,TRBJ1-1,CASSQDGDGTTEAFF,TGCGCCAGCAGCCAAGATGGAGACGGCACCACTGAAGCTTTCTTT
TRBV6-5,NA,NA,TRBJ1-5,CASSPRDLGHQPQHF,TGTGCCAGCAGCCCGCGGGATTTGGGACATCAGCCCCAGCATTTT
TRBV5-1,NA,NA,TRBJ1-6,CASSPTLPGPYNSPLHF,TGCGCCAGCAGCCCAACATTACCGGGCCCCTATAATTCACCCCTCCACTTT
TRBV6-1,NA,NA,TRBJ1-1,CASSEAGTEAFF,TGTGCCAGCAGTGAAGCGGGCACTGAAGCTTTCTTT
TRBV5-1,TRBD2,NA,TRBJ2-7,CASSLGTLAGGILYEQYF,TGCGCCAGCAGCCTGGGCACGCTAGCGGGAGGGATCCTCTACGAGCAGTACTTC
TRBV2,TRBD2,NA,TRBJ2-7,CASSDRDYEYF,TGTGCCAGCAGTGACCGGGACTATGAGTACTTC
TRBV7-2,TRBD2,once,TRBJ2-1,CASCAGVFYEQFF,TGTGCCAGCTGCGCGGGAGTGTTCTATGAGCAGTTCTTC
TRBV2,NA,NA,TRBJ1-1,CASNQGNTEAFF,TGTGCCAGCAATCAGGGGAACACTGAAGCTTTCTTT
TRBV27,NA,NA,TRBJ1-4,CASSLSRGSGEKLFF,TGTGCCAGCAGTTTATCCCGCGGGTCGGGTGAAAAACTGTTTTTT
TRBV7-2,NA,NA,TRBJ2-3,CASSLAGRSTDTQYF,TGTGCCAGCAGCTTAGCCGGGCGTAGCACAGATACGCAGTATTTT
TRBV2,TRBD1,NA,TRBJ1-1,CASSADRHNLMNTEAFF,TGTGCCAGCAGTGCGGACAGGCACAATTTGATGAACACTGAAGCTTTCTTT
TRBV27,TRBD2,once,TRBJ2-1,CASSLSGGGSYNEQFF,TGTGCCAGCAGTTTAAGCGGGGGGGGCTCCTACAATGAGCAGTTCTTC
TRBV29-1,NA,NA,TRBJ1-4,CSVVAPYQGRGEEKLFF,TGCAGCGTTGTGGCGCCTTACCAGGGACGAGGAGAGGAAAAACTGTTTTTT
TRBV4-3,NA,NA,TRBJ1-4,CASSQDTTAFEKLFF,TGCGCCAGCAGCCAAGATACCACGGCTTTTGAAAAACTGTTTTTT
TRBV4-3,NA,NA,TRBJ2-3,CASSQDGTGSGDTQYF,TGCGCCAGCAGCCAAGATGGAACAGGGTCGGGAGATACGCAGTATTTT
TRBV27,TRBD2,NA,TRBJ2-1,CASSYSGSPNEQFF,TGTGCCAGCAGTTACAGCGGGAGTCCGAATGAGCAGTTCTTC
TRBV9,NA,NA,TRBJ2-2,CASSVGTGELFF,TGTGCCAGCAGCGTAGGCACCGGGGAGCTGTTTTTT
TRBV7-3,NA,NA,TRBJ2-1,CASSFGPEPHEQFF,TGTGCCAGCAGCTTCGGGCCCGAGCCCCATGAGCAGTTCTTC
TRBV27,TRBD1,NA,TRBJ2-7,CASRTSGGFVEQYF,TGTGCCAGTCGTACCTCAGGGGGATTCGTCGAGCAGTACTTC
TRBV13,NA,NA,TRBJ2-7,CASSFPGGFNEQYF,TGTGCCAGCAGCTTCCCCGGGGGTTTCAACGAGCAGTACTTC
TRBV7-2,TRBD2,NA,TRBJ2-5,CASGSSGRARETQYF,TGTGCCAGCGGATCTAGCGGGAGGGCCAGAGAGACCCAGTACTTC